This T cell receptor (beta chain) was profiled in a study of T-cell memory formation after mild COVID-19 (dated by TCRdb to the early 2020s). About the study as a whole: TCR sequence clusters from the two donors were largely donor specific. Two young, previously healthy adult volunteers made up the cohort, one male and one female. T-cell clones expanding and contracting after mild COVID-19 in two donors were tracked by longitudinal TCRalpha and TCRbeta repertoire sequencing.

Broader findings and caveats from the paper: Contracting CD4+ clones were found mainly in CM and EM memory subsets, while CD8+ clones were enriched in EMRA. Clones contracting from day 15 to 85 had balanced CD4/CD8 phenotypes, while a second wave expanding from day 15 to 37 was biased towards CD4+. Whether the second-wave clones peaking on day 37 were SARS-CoV-2 specific was not confirmed. The study covered only a couple of mild cases, and larger cohorts including severe cases with pre-infection samples were considered necessary. Some responding clones were detected in pre-infection memory, which suggested that pre-existing cross-reactive memory T cells had joined the SARS-CoV-2 response.

Ficoll-Paque density gradient centrifugation was the method used to isolate PBMCs. The instrument given in TCRdb is Illumina NovaSeq 6000. TCRalpha and TCRbeta cDNA libraries were constructed by 5'RACE with constant-segment primers, with sample barcodes and unique molecular identifiers being introduced. RNA was extracted from every sample with Trizol reagent. Amplification of the libraries took two PCR steps, and the second step added a second sample barcode plus Illumina TruSeq adapters. The libraries were sequenced on an Illumina NovaSeq using 2 x 150 bp paired-end reads. The paper's processing steps were these. Reads were demultiplexed and collapsed into UMI-guided consensus sequences with migec v1.2.7. With mixcr v2.1.11, UMI consensuses were aligned to TRA and TRB V and J templates and assembled into clonotypes. Expanded or contracted clonotypes were those called significant by both edgeR and NoisET, with noise models trained on biological replicates. edgeR calls used a false discovery rate-adjusted p below 0.01 and a log2 fold-change threshold of 1. PCA with hierarchical clustering of max-normalized trajectories of the 1000 most abundant clonotypes was used as exploratory dynamics analysis. Each responding clone was given a CD4 or CD8 phenotype based on the CD4+ and CD8+ repertoires, which had been sequenced separately. TCRdb's own reprocessing of the public reads used fastp at Q25 and MiXCR and kept productive beta chains. Entries are consolidated by CDR3 protein sequence, retaining the most common genes and DNA. TCRdb's processing, not the authors', yielded these V and J calls. This sample comprises around 320,000 distinct CDR3 sequences, roughly an eighth of them detected only once. The ten largest clones add up to over 20% of the sample.

Based on the germline V gene, the CDR1 and CDR2 sequences are LGHNA and YNFKEQ. V is pared back by 4 bases and J by 2 bases, with 7 bases lying between the germline termini. The CDR3, from cysteine to phenylalanine, totals 13 residues. Only the CDR3 DNA is retained, 39 bases long and in frame from the first base. This clonotype has a handful of counts. This clone's antigen is unknown. Per-nucleotide qualities are absent, and no much larger clonotype sits a single base away. Material for sequencing was PBMCs or a T cell subset sorted from them (not recorded which). This clonotype was sampled from a man aged 18 to 30 who had mild COVID-19 (a few samples of this study predate the infection). The sample titles of this study are shuffled in the database, so cell type and time point are left out; the donor was told from shared clones. The rearrangement combines TRBV4-2 with TRBJ2-3, with an unclear D gene assignment. The CDR3 protein is CASSRTPTDTQYF. The DNA sequence is TGTGCCAGCAGCCGCACTCCCACAGATACGCAGTATTTT.